The 7 T cell receptor beta chains reported below all come from one sample, sequenced in a study of cytomegalovirus exposure and HLA in healthy donors. With 60 Vbeta and 13 Jbeta primers, the PCR was carried out. Libraries were prepared by immunoSEQ multiplex PCR; TCRdb keeps only in-frame clonotypes and omits some of them. The sample contains 120,000 or so clones, about 80% of which appear only once. Specimen: PBMCs. The receptors stem from a young man in good health and CMV-seronegative.

The chain joins TRBV11-2 to TRBJ1-1; maybe TRBD1 (5 bases). Trimming pared 6 bases from V and 1 base from J, leaving 9 bases between. CDR1 and CDR2 (germline): SGHAT, FQNNGV. This CDR3 has 13 residues. CDR3 nucleotides: TGTGCCAGCAGGACAACAGGGAACACTGAAGCTTTCTTT. Its translation: CASRTTGNTEAFF.

Concerning this clone itself: A read error may account for a junction end that differs from germline. CDR3 in amino acids: CSVEAGQQNIQYF. CDR3 coding DNA: TGCAGCGTGGAAGCGGGACAGCAAAACATTCAGTACTTC. The rearrangement links TRBV29-1 to TRBJ2-4, with D perhaps TRBD1 or TRBD2 (7 bases each). Germline values: CDR1 SQVTM, CDR2 ANQGSEA. This CDR3 comprises 13 residues.

This chain links TRBV28 with TRBJ2-5; D is possibly TRBD2 (7 bases). Germline V gene data show CDR1 as MDHEN and CDR2 as SYDVKM. V was clipped by 5 bases and J by 4 bases, with 14 bases between them. CDR3 length equals 14 residues. The CDR3 protein is CASSNREGTETQYF. The CDR3 DNA reads as TGTGCCAGCAGTAACAGGGAGGGTACAGAGACCCAGTACTTC.

The genes are TRBV6-5 and TRBJ1-3; weak D call: TRBD1 (5 bases). V was shortened by 2 bases and J by 0 bases, with 8 bases between the two germline ends. Germline CDR1 and CDR2: MNHEY and SVGAGI. The CDR3 extends over 15 amino acids. DNA for the CDR3: TGTGCCAGCAGTTACCTCCAGGGCTCTGGAAACACCATATATTTT. Amino acids: CASSYLQGSGNTIYF.

This chain joins TRBV6-1 and TRBJ2-7; 9 bases match TRBD1. Germline V CDR1 and CDR2: MNHNS, SASEGT. V lost 3 bases, J lost 1 base, and 7 bases stayed unmatched. CDR3 length equals 16 residues. In DNA form, the CDR3 reads TGTGCCAGCAGTGAGCTTCCGGGACAGGGATCCTACGAGCAGTACTTC. Protein: CASSELPGQGSYEQYF.

The rearrangement joins TRBV27 to TRBJ1-6; 11 nucleotides agree with TRBD1. Trimming cost V 7 bases and J 9 bases; bases outside gene matches: 11. CDR1 and CDR2 (germline): MNHEY, SMNVEV (reference sequence). The CDR3 length is 16 residues. The CDR3 protein is CASKRGGQGDSSPLHF. CDR3 nucleotide sequence: TGTGCCAGCAAAAGGGGGGGACAGGGGGATAGTTCACCCCTCCACTTT.

V gene TRBV28 combines with J gene TRBJ1-1; D unclear. The V gene lost 0 bases and the J gene lost 2 bases, with 4 bases spanning the gap. Germline lookup yields CDR1 MDHEN and CDR2 SYDVKM. The CDR3 has 13 amino acids. This CDR3 is CASSLWRNTEAFF. CDR3 DNA sequence: TGTGCCAGCAGTTTATGGCGCAACACTGAAGCTTTCTTT.